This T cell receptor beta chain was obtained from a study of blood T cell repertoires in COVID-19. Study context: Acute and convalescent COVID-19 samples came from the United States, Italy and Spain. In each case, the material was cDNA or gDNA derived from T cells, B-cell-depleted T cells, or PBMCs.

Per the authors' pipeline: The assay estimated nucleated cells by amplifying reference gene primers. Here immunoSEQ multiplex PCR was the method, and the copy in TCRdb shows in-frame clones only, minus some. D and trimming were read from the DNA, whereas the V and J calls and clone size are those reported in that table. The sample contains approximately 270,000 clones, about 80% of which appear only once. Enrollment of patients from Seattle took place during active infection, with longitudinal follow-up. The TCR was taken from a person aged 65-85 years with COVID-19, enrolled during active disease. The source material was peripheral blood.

The CDR3 here is CASTHKRGEDTQYF. The CDR3 bases are TGTGCCAGCACCCACAAACGGGGGGAAGATACGCAGTATTTT. The chain couples TRBV3-1 (or the pseudogene TRBV3-2) to TRBJ2-3, with TRBD2 matching 7 bases. After removal of 7 bases from V and 5 bases from J, the junction contained 9 bases not matched to a gene. This CDR3 region has 14 residues. Germline lookup yields CDR1 LGHDT and CDR2 YNNKEL (reference sequence).